A single sample is the source of the 17 T cell receptor beta chains below, sequenced in a study of cytotoxic CD8 clonotypes in ibrutinib-treated CLL. Profiling relied on immunoSEQ multiplex PCR, and the TCRdb table lists in-frame clones only, not all of them. This sample has about 97,000 clones, with 60% to 80% found just once. The sample consisted of PBMCs, taken after 12 months of ibrutinib treatment. The receptors originated from a human donor with chronic lymphocytic leukemia.

This chain uses TRBV10-1 with TRBJ2-2, with D hard to call. From germline, CDR1 is WNHNN and CDR2 SYGVQD (reference sequence). The CDR3 is 12 residues long. V lost 10 bases and J lost 4, with 10 bases in between. CDR3 nucleotide sequence: TGCGCCACCTCCGACTTCACCGGGGAGCTGTTTTTT. Translating gives CATSDFTGELFF.

V usage is TRBV7-2 and J usage is TRBJ2-7; 10 bases line up with TRBD1. In germline, CDR1 is SGHTA, CDR2 FQGNSA. The V segment lost 5 bases and the J segment 1 base; nucleotides outside the gene matches: 8. The CDR3 runs to 16 residues. The CDR3 bases are TGTGCCAGCAGCCCCCGACAGGGGGCTTGGTCCTACGAGCAGTACTTC. It codes for CASSPRQGAWSYEQYF.

The chain combines TRBV4-3 with TRBJ2-3; weak D call: TRBD2 (5 bases). V was clipped by 0 bases and J by 14 bases, with 15 bases between them. CDR3 length: 13 amino acids. Germline-derived CDR1 and CDR2 are LGHNA and YSLEER. DNA for the CDR3: TGCGCCAGCAGCCAAGATCGGAGGAACAGTAGGTATTTT. Translation gives CASSQDRRNSRYF.

Regarding this clone: Its ends do not fully match the called genes, so a read error is possible. The rearrangement links TRBV6-1 to TRBJ1-5; D remains unclear. Germline CDR1 MNHNS, CDR2 SASEGT. The CDR3 is made up of 14 amino acids. The CDR3 DNA sequence: TGTGCCGGCAGTGATGGCTATAGCAATCAGCCCCAGCATTTT. It yields the protein CAGSDGYSNQPQHF.

This clone was seen a single time. CDR3 DNA: TGTGCCAGCAGCACCCGACAGGGGGCTTACGAGACCCAGTACTTC. This gives the protein CASSTRQGAYETQYF. The rearrangement links TRBV11-3 to TRBJ2-5, with TRBD1 identical over 10 bases. Germline CDR1 is SGHNT and CDR2 is YENEEA. The CDR3 length is 15 residues. The V segment lost 5 bases and the J segment 5 bases; nucleotides outside the gene matches: 8.

The gene calls are TRBV29-1 and TRBJ1-2; D remains ambiguous. The CDR3 is 12 amino acids. Trimming removed 7 bases from V and 0 bases from J, with 9 bases in between. Germline V gene lookup returns CDR1 SQVTM and CDR2 ANQGSEA. As DNA, the CDR3 is TGCAGCGCCACAACACCTAACTATGGCTACACCTTC. It is translated as CSATTPNYGYTF.

J is TRBJ2-7 and V is TRBV4-2; no definite D call. Trimming left V 1 base short and J 4 bases short, with 14 bases between. The length of the CDR3 is 15 residues. Looked up from germline, CDR1 is LGHNA and CDR2 is YNFKEQ. Here the CDR3 reads CASSQAVSSGYEQYF. CDR3 in DNA: TGTGCCAGCAGCCAAGCGGTTAGCTCTGGTTACGAGCAGTACTTC.

This chain links TRBV9 with TRBJ1-1; tentative D call: TRBD1 (5 bases). V was shortened by 3 bases and J by 4 bases, with 10 bases between the two germline ends. CDR3 length: 13 amino acids. Germline CDR1 and CDR2: SGDLS and YYNGEE. In DNA, the CDR3 is TGTGCCAGCAGCGCAATGGGGGGCACTGAAGCTTTCTTT. Residues: CASSAMGGTEAFF. Looking up the rest from reference TRBV9 and TRBJ1-1 gives the full variable domain: DSGVTQTPKHLITATGQRVTLRCSPRSGDLSVYWYQQSLDQGLQFLIQYYNGEERAKGNILERFSAQQFPDLHSELNLSSLELGDSALYFCASSAMGGTEAFFGQGTRLTVV.

V and J are TRBV11-1 and TRBJ2-7; D not certain. The CDR3 length is 9 residues. V dropped 8 bases and J dropped 9 bases, with 8 bases sitting between them. CDR1 and CDR2 from the germline V gene are SGHAT and FQDESV (reference sequence). The CDR3 loop reads CASFSGQYF. The DNA for the CDR3 is TGTGCCAGCTTTTCTGGGCAGTACTTC.

V and J are TRBV6-6 and TRBJ2-5, with D perhaps TRBD1 or TRBD2 (5 bases each). CDR3 length equals 14 residues. The germline V gene encodes CDR1 MNHNY and CDR2 SVGAGI (reference sequence). The V and J ends lost 6 bases and 7 bases respectively, with 18 bases between them. CDR3 nucleotides: TGTGCCAGCAGGGGACCGAGTGATTATGGGACCCAGTACTTC. It yields the protein CASRGPSDYGTQYF.

This clone appeared a single time. The germline gene is not matched at one end of the junction; a read error may be the cause. J is TRBJ2-5 and V is TRBV7-7; a weak D match, TRBD1 (6 bases). Germline loops: CDR1 SSHAT, CDR2 FNYEAQ (reference sequence). The CDR3 is made up of 13 amino acids. CDR3 region: CASSPGQKETQYF. For the CDR3, the DNA is TGTGCTAGCAGTCCCGGACAGAAAGAGACCCAGTACTTC.

The V and J genes are TRBV4-1 and TRBJ2-3, with 11 bases fitting TRBD2. Germline CDR1 MGHRA, CDR2 YSYEKL. J gave up 6 bases and V 2 bases, and 13 bases lay outside the gene matches. This CDR3 is built from 18 residues. DNA of the CDR3: TGCGCCAGCAGCCAACCCCCTATGACTAGCGGGGTAGATGATACGCAGTATTTT. Translation: CASSQPPMTSGVDDTQYF.

The V and J genes are TRBV5-1 and TRBJ2-7; TRBD1 aligns across 8 bases. Germline V gene data show CDR1 as SGHRS and CDR2 as YFSETQ. The V segment lost 4 bases and the J segment 1 base; nucleotides outside the gene matches: 1. The CDR3 covers 13 residues. This chain's CDR3 is CASSRDRSYEQYF. CDR3 nucleotides: TGCGCCAGCAGCCGGGACAGGTCCTACGAGCAGTACTTC.

The chain carries TRBV19 and TRBJ1-1; the D is unclear. The CDR3 sequence is 15 residues long. CDR1 and CDR2 (germline): LNHDA, SQIVND (reference sequence). Trimming took off 3 bases at V and 0 bases at J, with 11 bases between the two ends. CDR3 DNA sequence: TGTGCCAGTAGTATTGCGCAGACACTGAACACTGAAGCTTTCTTT. Protein product: CASSIAQTLNTEAFF.

The chain has TRBV28 and TRBJ1-2, with TRBD1 matching 9 bases. Trimming cost V 9 bases and J 7 bases; bases outside gene matches: 9. This CDR3 comprises 13 residues. Germline values: CDR1 MDHEN, CDR2 SYDVKM. The CDR3 coding sequence is TGTGCCAGTACTGTACAGGGGGCGAGTGGCTACACCTTC. It encodes CASTVQGASGYTF.

This clone was found a few times. The gene calls are TRBV28 and TRBJ1-2; no reliable D call. This CDR3 region has 15 residues. CDR1 and CDR2 from the germline V gene are MDHEN and SYDVKM. Trimming pared 3 bases from V and 2 bases from J, leaving 13 bases between. CDR3 DNA sequence: TGTGCCAGCAGTTTGTCTCCCCAAAGGAACTATGGCTACACCTTC. Its translation is CASSLSPQRNYGYTF.

The chain joins TRBV29-1 to TRBJ2-7, with 7 bases aligning to TRBD1. The CDR3 extends over 14 amino acids. Germline CDR1 SQVTM, CDR2 ANQGSEA. Unmatched junction bases numbered 12, after V lost 1 base and J lost 9 bases. The DNA of the CDR3 is TGCAGCGTTGAAGGTGGAGACAGGGAGAGGGGGCAGTACTTC. Protein sequence: CSVEGGDRERGQYF.